These T cell receptor beta chains were read from a single sample in a study of shared clonotypes between healthy human individuals. Libraries were prepared by immunoSEQ multiplex PCR; TCRdb keeps only in-frame clonotypes and omits some of them. The sample gives hundreds of thousands of clones, more than 95% of which show up once; 0.045% to 0.07% is in the top ten. Sequencing was performed on naive CD4+ T cells sorted from blood. These receptors were taken from a woman under 40 in good health. Each CDR3 is given with its conserved first and last residue. Each record gives: clone size, V gene, J gene, D gene, CDR3 DNA, CDR3 protein. The D gene is left open where the match is weak. Clone size is stated in some rows and not others, as once, few, many or a class when expanded.

>-|TRBV7-2|TRBJ2-7|TRBD1
TGTGCCAGCAGCCCGGGACAGTCCTACGAGCAGTACTTC
CASSPGQSYEQYF
>-|TRBV10-1|TRBJ2-3|-
TGCGCCAGCAGTGATGACCGGGCGAGACCGGATACGCAGTATTTT
CASSDDRARPDTQYF
>-|TRBV14|TRBJ2-7|-
TGTGCCAGCAGCCAAGGGACATTTCCTTACTACGAGCAGTACTTC
CASSQGTFPYYEQYF
>-|TRBV5-1|TRBJ2-3|-
TGCGCCAGCGGGGACCGTCATGTGGATACGCAGTATTTT
CASGDRHVDTQYF
>once|TRBV5-1|TRBJ1-1|-
TGCGCCAGCAGCTTCGGGACACTGCAATCGAACACTGAAGCTTTCTTT
CASSFGTLQSNTEAFF
>-|TRBV7-9|TRBJ2-1|-
TGTGCCAGCAACCGGGACGTCAATGAGCAGTTCTTC
CASNRDVNEQFF
>once|TRBV15|TRBJ2-1|TRBD2
TGTGCCACCAGGAGAGGGGGTGCGGAGAGCGGGAGGGGGTATGAGCAGTTCTTC
CATRRGGAESGRGYEQFF
>-|TRBV15|TRBJ1-3|-
TGTGCCACCAGCAGAACCCTCGACAGTCCCGCTGGAAACACCATATATTTT
CATSRTLDSPAGNTIYF
>-|TRBV9|TRBJ2-3|TRBD2
TGTGCCAGCAGCGTTTGGCTAGCGGGAGGTAGGGATACGCAGTATTTT
CASSVWLAGGRDTQYF
>-|TRBV29-1|TRBJ2-1|TRBD2
TGCAGCGGTATCACTAGCGGGACTTACAATGAGCAGTTCTTC
CSGITSGTYNEQFF
>-|TRBV27|TRBJ1-2|-
TGTGCCAGCAGTACGAATACAGCTTACTATGGCTACACCTTC
CASSTNTAYYGYTF
>-|TRBV2|TRBJ2-1|TRBD2
TGTGCCAGCAGTGGACTAGCGGGAGGGAGGAATGAGCAGTTCTTC
CASSGLAGGRNEQFF
>-|TRBV6-6|TRBJ2-7|-
TGTGCCAGCAGCCCGAACAGCTACGAGCAGTACTTC
CASSPNSYEQYF
>-|TRBV19|TRBJ1-5|-
TGTGCCAGTAGATTGGACGTCCCGAGCAATCAGCCCCAGCATTTT
CASRLDVPSNQPQHF
>-|TRBV5-1|TRBJ2-3|TRBD2
TGCGCCAGCATTCCCGGGACTATGGGCACAGATACGCAGTATTTT
CASIPGTMGTDTQYF
>once|TRBV14|TRBJ1-6|-
TGTGCCAGCAGCCTTGGAGCCTCTAATAATTCACCCCTCCACTTT
CASSLGASNNSPLHF
>once|TRBV7-9|TRBJ2-1|TRBD2
TGTGCCAGCAGCCTCACCCTAACTAGCGGGAGATTCGATGAGCAGTTCTTC
CASSLTLTSGRFDEQFF
>-|TRBV5-6|TRBJ2-7|TRBD2
TGTGCCAGCAGCCTACTAGCGGATCGTTCCTACGAGCAGTACTTC
CASSLLADRSYEQYF
>-|TRBV30|TRBJ2-5|-
TGTGCCTGGAGTGCCACACCTCCGGGGACCCAGTACTTC
CAWSATPPGTQYF
>-|TRBV18|TRBJ2-5|-
TGTGCCAGCTCACCACCCAGCCAAGAGACCCAGTACTTC
CASSPPSQETQYF
>-|TRBV6-6|TRBJ2-7|TRBD1
TGTGCCAGCAGGAAAGACAGGGACCCCTCCTACGAGCAGTACTTC
CASRKDRDPSYEQYF
>-|TRBV28|TRBJ1-1|-
TGTGCCAGCAGTTTGTCTGGATCGTATGAGAAAGCTTTCTTT
CASSLSGSYEKAFF
>-|TRBV9|TRBJ2-5|-
TGTGCCAGCAGCGTAGGTGCGGAAATGTACCAAGAGACCCAGTACTTC
CASSVGAEMYQETQYF
>-|TRBV5-1|TRBJ2-2|-
TGCGCCAGCAGCGAACAGGGTTCCGGGGAGCTGTTTTTT
CASSEQGSGELFF
>-|TRBV6-1|TRBJ2-3|-
TGTGCCAGCAGTACCCACCCTAGCGACGAGACGCAGTATTTT
CASSTHPSDETQYF
>-|TRBV5-1|TRBJ2-7|-
TGCGCCAGCAGCTTGGCGACGTCTGCCATCTACGAGCAGTACTTC
CASSLATSAIYEQYF
>-|TRBV4-1|TRBJ2-7|TRBD2
TGCGCCAGCAGCCAAGCCGCGGGAGCCTACGAGCAGTACTTC
CASSQAAGAYEQYF
>-|TRBV18|TRBJ1-3|-
TGTGCCAGCTCACCACCACACCACTCCTCTGGAAACACCATATATTTT
CASSPPHHSSGNTIYF
>-|TRBV29-1|TRBJ2-1|-
TGCAGCGTTGAAGAGAATCGCAACAGCTACAATGAGCAGTTCTTC
CSVEENRNSYNEQFF
>-|TRBV5-1|TRBJ2-3|-
TGCGCCAGCAGCTCGGGAAAGACCTCAGATACGCAGTATTTT
CASSSGKTSDTQYF
>-|TRBV27|TRBJ2-4|-
TGTGCCAGCGCCCGGAGCCTAGCCAAAAACATTCAGTACTTC
CASARSLAKNIQYF
>-|TRBV5-6|TRBJ2-3|-
TGTGCCAGCAGATTCGAGCAATGGAGCACAGATACGCAGTATTTT
CASRFEQWSTDTQYF
>-|TRBV28|TRBJ1-1|-
TGTGCCAGCCGTGAGGAAGGGGGGACTGAAGCTTTCTTT
CASREEGGTEAFF
>-|TRBV28|TRBJ2-7|-
TGTGCCAGCAGTACCTTGGCCTTGTCGGGGCAGTACTTC
CASSTLALSGQYF
>-|TRBV6-5|TRBJ2-2|TRBD1
TGTGCCAGCAGGAGGACAGGGGGTACCGGGGAGCTGTTTTTT
CASRRTGGTGELFF
>-|TRBV27|TRBJ1-1|-
TGTGCCAGCAGTCTGTTCCGAATAGACCAGGGGACTGAAGCTTTCTTT
CASSLFRIDQGTEAFF
>-|TRBV7-8|TRBJ1-5|-
TGTGCCAGCAGCGATTCGAGCGCAGGGAATAATCAGCCCCAGCATTTT
CASSDSSAGNNQPQHF
>-|TRBV27|TRBJ1-2|TRBD1
TGTGCCAGCAGTTTATACGGGACAGGACAAGGAGGTGGCTACACCTTC
CASSLYGTGQGGGYTF
>-|TRBV6-1|TRBJ2-3|-
TGTGCCAGCAGTGAACGATGGGGGAATACAGATACGCAGTATTTT
CASSERWGNTDTQYF
>-|TRBV6-5|TRBJ2-5|TRBD2
TGTGCCAGCAGCCGAAGCGGGGTCGTACAAGAGACCCAGTACTTC
CASSRSGVVQETQYF